What follows are 8 T cell receptor beta chains derived from one specimen sequenced in a study of blood T cell repertoires in COVID-19. Clones were read by immunoSEQ multiplex PCR, and TCRdb kept only the in-frame ones, dropping some. The sample contains under 300,000 clones, roughly 90% of which appear only once. The sequencing sample was made of PBMCs or T cells enriched from blood (not recorded which). The receptors were sampled from a man between 40 and 49 years old who had recovered from COVID-19.

This clone appeared once. Here the CDR3 reads CASSSTAYTDTQYF. CDR3 nucleotide sequence: TGTGCCAGCAGCTCGACAGCTTACACAGATACGCAGTATTTT. This chain uses TRBV7-8 with TRBJ2-3; maybe TRBD1 (5 bases). V lost 4 bases, J lost 2 bases, and 10 bases lay in between. The CDR3 sequence is 14 residues long. Germline CDR1 and CDR2: SGHVS and FQNEAQ. The whole variable domain, remainder taken from reference TRBV7-8 and TRBJ2-3, is GAGVSQSPRYKVAKRGQDVALRCDPISGHVSLFWYQQALGQGPEFLTYFQNEAQLDKSGLPSDRFFAERPEGSVSTLKIQRTQQEDSAVYLCASSSTAYTDTQYFGPGTRLTVL.

The rearrangement joins TRBV6-1 to TRBJ1-2; 9 bases align to TRBD1. Germline V lookup: CDR1 MNHNS, CDR2 SASEGT. The CDR3 extends over 15 amino acids. J gave up 7 bases and V 2 bases, and 8 bases lay outside the gene matches. CDR3 in DNA: TGTGCCAGCAGTGAAATGATAGGACAGGGGTTTGGCTACACCTTC. Protein product: CASSEMIGQGFGYTF.

CDR3 sequence (DNA): TGCGCCAGCAGCTACCGGACTAGCGGCTCTGCTACCTACGAGCAGTACTTC. Amino acid sequence: CASSYRTSGSATYEQYF. The chain combines TRBV5-1 with TRBJ2-7; 10 positions match TRBD2. Germline lookup yields CDR1 SGHRS and CDR2 YFSETQ. The CDR3 runs 17 residues. J was trimmed by 2 bases and V by 3 bases; bases with no gene match: 11.

CDR3 sequence reads: CASLRGLDDYGYTF. CDR3 bases: TGTGCCAGTCTTAGGGGATTGGACGACTATGGCTACACCTTC. The rearrangement joins TRBV6-5 to TRBJ1-2, with D possibly matching TRBD1 (5 bases). Trimming shortened V by 9 bases and J by 3 bases, and 17 bases separated the two germline ends. The germline gives CDR1 MNHEY, CDR2 SVGAGI. This CDR3 comprises 14 residues.

The genes are TRBV14 and TRBJ2-2, with D uncertain. The CDR3 loop spans 15 amino acids. V shed 0 bases and J shed 1 base, with 6 bases lying between them. CDR1 and CDR2 (germline): SGHDN, FVKESK. The CDR3 bases are TGTGCCAGCAGCCAAGATCCAGGGAACACCGGGGAGCTGTTTTTT. This translates into CASSQDPGNTGELFF.

The rearrangement uses TRBV7-3 and TRBJ1-2, with 9 bases lining up with TRBD1. Germline CDR1 is SGHTA and CDR2 is FQGTGA. V dropped 2 bases and J dropped 3; count of bases not matched to a gene: 1. The CDR3 runs 14 residues. CDR3 protein: CASSLDRGDYGYTF. CDR3 DNA: TGTGCCAGCAGCTTAGACAGGGGGGACTATGGCTACACCTTC.

This chain connects TRBV6-5 to TRBJ1-4, with TRBD1 identical over 10 bases. V was pared by 6 bases and J by 8 bases, with 9 bases of the junction left unmatched. The germline V gene encodes CDR1 MNHEY and CDR2 SVGAGI. This CDR3 contains 15 residues. Here the CDR3 reads CASSVDRGLNEKLFF. In DNA form, the CDR3 reads TGTGCCAGCAGCGTCGACAGGGGGCTAAACGAAAAACTGTTTTTT.

A note on this clone: At one end the junction does not follow the germline gene, possibly because of a read error. CDR3 region: CASSSRLAGGNTGELFF. The CDR3 bases are TGTGCTAGCAGCTCCCGACTAGCGGGGGGGAACACCGGGGAGCTGTTTTTT. This sequence joins TRBV7-7 and TRBJ2-2, with 13 bases identical to TRBD2. Germline V lookup: CDR1 SSHAT, CDR2 FNYEAQ (reference sequence). There are 17 residues in the CDR3.